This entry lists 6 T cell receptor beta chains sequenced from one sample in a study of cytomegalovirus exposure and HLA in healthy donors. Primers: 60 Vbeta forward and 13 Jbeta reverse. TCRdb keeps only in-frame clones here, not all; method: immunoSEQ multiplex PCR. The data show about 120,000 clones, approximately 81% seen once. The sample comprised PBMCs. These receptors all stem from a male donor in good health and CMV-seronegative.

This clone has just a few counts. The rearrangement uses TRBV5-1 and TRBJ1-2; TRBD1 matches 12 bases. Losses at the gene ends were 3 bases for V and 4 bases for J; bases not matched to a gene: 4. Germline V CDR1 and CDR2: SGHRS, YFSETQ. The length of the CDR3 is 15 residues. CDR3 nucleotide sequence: TGCGCCAGCAGCTGGGGACAGGGGGCAGGCTATGGCTACACCTTC. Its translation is CASSWGQGAGYGYTF. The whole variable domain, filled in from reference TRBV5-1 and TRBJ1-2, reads KAGVTQTPRYLIKTRGQQVTLSCSPISGHRSVSWYQQTPGQGLQFLFEYFSETQRNKGNFPGRFSGRQFSNSRSEMNVSTLELGDSALYLCASSWGQGAGYGYTFGSGTRLTVV.

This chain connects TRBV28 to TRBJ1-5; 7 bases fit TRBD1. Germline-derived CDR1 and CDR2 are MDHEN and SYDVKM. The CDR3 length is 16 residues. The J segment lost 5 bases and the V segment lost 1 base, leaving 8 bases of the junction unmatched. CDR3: CASSLSGLQGDQPQHF. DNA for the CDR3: TGTGCCAGCAGTTTATCGGGACTCCAGGGGGATCAGCCCCAGCATTTT.

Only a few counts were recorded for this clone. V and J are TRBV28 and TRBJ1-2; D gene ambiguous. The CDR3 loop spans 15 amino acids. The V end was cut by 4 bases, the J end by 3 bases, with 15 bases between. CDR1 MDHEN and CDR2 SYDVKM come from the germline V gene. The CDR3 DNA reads TGTGCCAGCAGTTCCGGTGCAGTCGGGGACTATGGCTACACCTTC. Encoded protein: CASSSGAVGDYGYTF.

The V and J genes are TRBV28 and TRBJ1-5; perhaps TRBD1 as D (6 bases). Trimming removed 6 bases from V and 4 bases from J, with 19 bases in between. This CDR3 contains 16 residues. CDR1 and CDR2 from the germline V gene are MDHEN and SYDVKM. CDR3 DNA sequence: TGTGCCAGCAGAACAGTACCGGGACAAAGGAATCAGCCCCAGCATTTT. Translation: CASRTVPGQRNQPQHF.

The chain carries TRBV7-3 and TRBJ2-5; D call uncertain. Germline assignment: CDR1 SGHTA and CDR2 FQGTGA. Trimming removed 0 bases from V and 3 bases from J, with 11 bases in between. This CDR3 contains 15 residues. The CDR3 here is CASSLTSLTEETQYF. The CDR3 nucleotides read TGTGCCAGCAGCTTAACCTCTCTAACAGAAGAGACCCAGTACTTC.

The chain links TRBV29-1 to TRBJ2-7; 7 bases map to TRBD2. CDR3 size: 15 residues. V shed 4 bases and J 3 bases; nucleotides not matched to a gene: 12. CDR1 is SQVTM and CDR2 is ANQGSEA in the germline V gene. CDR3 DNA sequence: TGCAGCGTTGTTAGTCGGGGCGGGAGCGTCTACGAGCAGTACTTC. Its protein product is CSVVSRGGSVYEQYF.